This record concerns one T cell receptor (beta chain) sequence. What it recognizes is unknown. This sample is drawn from a study of OX40 agonist ivuxolimab in advanced cancers. Study as a whole: It was permissible to have had prior anti-PD-1, anti-PD-L1 or anti-CTLA-4 therapy, and less than 45% had some. Three patients, one with hepatocellular carcinoma and two with cutaneous melanoma, responded partially. Overall study results and limits: Low normalized clonal expansion also occurred in some nonresponding patients.

Method: immunoSEQ multiplex PCR; TCRdb's copy keeps in-frame clones and lacks some. This table holds 130,000 or so clones, over 85% found once. This sample comprised CD4+ or CD8+ T cells sorted from blood, obtained in a trial of the OX40 agonist ivuxolimab. The clonotype comes from an adult with an advanced solid tumor such as melanoma, head and neck, liver or kidney cancer.

CDR3 nucleotide sequence: TGTGCCAGCAGCTCGAGGACTAGCGGGGGTGATGAGCAGTTCTTC. Its protein product is CASSSRTSGGDEQFF. The genes are TRBV5-5 and TRBJ2-1, with TRBD2 matching 13 bases. There are 15 residues in the CDR3. Germline CDR1 SGHKS, CDR2 YYEKEE (reference sequence). J gave up 8 bases and V 3 bases, and 5 bases lay outside the gene matches.